This is a list of T cell receptor beta chains from one sample in a study of regulatory T cells in long-lasting Graves disease. TCRdb reprocessed the multiplex PCR reads with MiXCR, giving one entry per CDR3 protein. In the table there are about 470,000 distinct CDR3 sequences, more than 13% of which are singletons. These data also featured in a second study, about T cells in Graves' hyperthyroidism and ophthalmopathy.

Sequencing was performed on peripheral blood mononuclear cells (PBMCs), taken at new diagnosis, from a patient treated with antithyroid drugs. Receptor source: a woman aged 25 to 39 with Graves disease. The CDR3 runs from the conserved cysteine through the conserved F or W. The D gene is left open where the match is weak. Where a row states a size, it is once, few, many or the class of an expanded clone; other rows omit it.

length	size	V	D	J	DNA	CDR3
18	many	TRBV20-1	NA	TRBJ2-5	TGCAGTGCTAGAGATGAAGGGGCTTGGGGGGACTGGAGGGAGACCCAGTACTTC	CSARDEGAWGDWRETQYF
17	few	TRBV5-6	NA	TRBJ1-5	TGTGCCAGCAGCTCCCGCCTCAGACGGTATAGCAATCAGCCCCAGCATTTT	CASSSRLRRYSNQPQHF
14	many	TRBV18	NA	TRBJ2-3	TGTGCCAGCTCACCACGGTCGGCCGAAGATACGCAGTATTTT	CASSPRSAEDTQYF
15	few	TRBV28	NA	TRBJ2-7	TGTGCCAGCAGTTTCATTCCGGACTCCTCCTACGAGCAGTACTTC	CASSFIPDSSYEQYF
17	NA	TRBV6-1	TRBD2	TRBJ2-3	TGTGCCAGCAGTCAATTTTTAGCGGGAGGGCTGCAGGTTACGCAGTATTTT	CASSQFLAGGLQVTQYF
18	many	TRBV19	TRBD1	TRBJ2-1	TGTGCCAGTAGTCCTACGGGACAGGGTCATAGATCCTACAATGAGCAGTTCTTC	CASSPTGQGHRSYNEQFF
13	NA	TRBV30	NA	TRBJ1-5	TGTGCCTGGAGTTCTAACAGGGCTCAGCCCCAGCATTTT	CAWSSNRAQPQHF
15	once	TRBV28	TRBD2	TRBJ2-1	TGTGCCAGCTCTGGGACCGGACGGCGGGGGAATGAGCAGTTCTTC	CASSGTGRRGNEQFF
14	few	TRBV20-1	NA	TRBJ2-2	TGCAGTGCTCCCCTCTCCCTAGGGTCCGGGGAGCTGTTTTTT	CSAPLSLGSGELFF
15	NA	TRBV5-1	NA	TRBJ2-5	TGCGCCAGCAGCTTGGATCGAGGGATGAAAGAGACCCAGTACTTC	CASSLDRGMKETQYF
17	many	TRBV11-3	TRBD1	TRBJ1-4	TGTGCCAGCAGCTCCGCCTCCGGGACAGACTCTAATGAAAAACTGTTTTTT	CASSSASGTDSNEKLFF
14	many	TRBV29-1	TRBD2	TRBJ2-7	TGCAGCGTTGACGGTCTGCGGGGGGACTACGAGCAGTACTTC	CSVDGLRGDYEQYF
15	many	TRBV30	TRBD1	TRBJ1-4	TGTGCCTGGATTCCAGGACAGGCCTCAAATGAAAAACTGTTTTTT	CAWIPGQASNEKLFF
15	NA	TRBV5-6	NA	TRBJ2-3	TGTGCCAGCAGCTCCTCGCGACCGCTCCGGGATACGCAGTATTTT	CASSSSRPLRDTQYF
19	NA	TRBV24-1	NA	TRBJ1-2	TGTGCCACCAGTGATCAGTTAAAGAGCAGACTTAGGGGCCGCTATGGCTACACCTTC	CATSDQLKSRLRGRYGYTF
15	few	TRBV24-1	TRBD2	TRBJ2-3	TGTGCCACCAGTGTACGGGGAGGGGGCACAGATACGCAGTATTTT	CATSVRGGGTDTQYF
14	many	TRBV18	TRBD1	TRBJ1-1	TGTGCCAGCAGTCCGGGACAGATGAACACTGAAGCTTTCTTT	CASSPGQMNTEAFF
14	many	TRBV20-1	NA	TRBJ1-4	TGCAGTGCCGACTCCGGGCCTGGTAATGAAAAACTGTTTTTT	CSADSGPGNEKLFF
14	many	TRBV3-1	TRBD1	TRBJ2-3	TGTGCCAGCAGCCGGCAGGGGGCAACAGATACGCAGTATTTT	CASSRQGATDTQYF
16	many	TRBV5-1	NA	TRBJ1-1	TGCGCCAGCAGCTTGTGGGCGAAGCGGGGGAACACTGAAGCTTTCTTT	CASSLWAKRGNTEAFF
15	few	TRBV12-5	TRBD1	TRBJ2-1	TGTGCTAGTGGTTTGGCGCTGGACAGGGAGAATGAGCAGTTCTTC	CASGLALDRENEQFF
15	many	TRBV20-1	TRBD2	TRBJ2-1	TGCAGTGCTAACCCCGGGACTAGCCCCTACAATGAGCAGTTCTTC	CSANPGTSPYNEQFF
14	NA	TRBV9	NA	TRBJ2-2	TGTGCCAGCAGCTTCAGGGATAACACCGGGGAGCTGTTTTTT	CASSFRDNTGELFF
17	NA	TRBV6-5	NA	TRBJ2-1	TGTGCCAGCAGTTACTCGATGCGTCTGGCAACCGGCAATGAGCAGTCCTTC	CASSYSMRLATGNEQSF
16	NA	TRBV5-1	NA	TRBJ2-3	TGCGCCAGCAGCCGATCGGGAGGGGGCCGCACAGATACGCAGTATTTT	CASSRSGGGRTDTQYF